This T cell receptor beta chain was identified in a study of tumor and adjacent non-tumor tissue in lung cancer. Study context: There were about twelve adenocarcinoma, 2 squamous cell carcinoma and 1 small cell lung cancer cases. General study findings and limits: Higher tumor TCR diversity was associated with shorter survival. Top 100 clones took a larger repertoire share in normal lung.

On this clonotype itself: Its antigen is unidentified. The final CDR3 position lacks the conserved phenylalanine or tryptophan, pointing to a likely read error.

No cell sorting was done before RNA was extracted from the tissue. Chemotherapy-naive patients with new lung cancer underwent thoracic surgery in China, August–late 2014. TCRbeta libraries were built with three rounds of nested PCR, modified from ARM-PCR. TCRdb recomputed calls from the multiplex PCR reads with MiXCR, one row per CDR3 protein. This table has 200,000 or so distinct CDR3 sequences, 60% to 85% appearing once. The length of the CDR3 is 15 residues. Germline CDR1 and CDR2: SGHNT and YENEEA. J is TRBJ2-7 and V is TRBV11-3, with D possibly TRBD2 on 6 matching bases. The source of this sequence is a man aged 60-69 years with non-small cell lung cancer. Sequencing was performed on lung tumor tissue. The DNA of the CDR3 is TGTGCCATCAGCTCCTCAGCGGGCATCGACTATGAGCAGTACCTC. This sequence encodes CAISSSAGIDYEQYL.